The sample holds one count of the clone carrying this T cell receptor beta chain. This sample was taken from a study of blood T cell repertoires in COVID-19. Overall study: Researchers got acute and convalescent COVID-19 samples from the United States, Italy and Spain. PBMCs, B-cell-depleted T cells, or T cells were the source of the cDNA or gDNA that made up the material.

Clones were read by immunoSEQ multiplex PCR, and TCRdb kept only the in-frame ones, dropping some. Here the sample spans 200,000 to 250,000 clones, 65% to 90% being singletons. The ends lost 1 base at V and 6 bases at J; junction bases unmatched: 7. The CDR3 has 15 amino acids. In germline, CDR1 is LGHDT, CDR2 YNNKEL (reference sequence). This sequence joins TRBV3-1 (or the pseudogene TRBV3-2) and TRBJ2-7; 9 nucleotides agree with TRBD2. The sequenced material came from peripheral blood. The clonotype originates from a woman older than 75 with active or convalescent COVID-19. This chain's CDR3 is CASSQVGSGSTEQYF. DNA for the CDR3: TGTGCCAGCAGCCAAGTCGGTAGCGGGAGTACCGAGCAGTACTTC.